The rows below give T cell receptor beta chains drawn from one sample of a study of neoadjuvant nivolumab and ipilimumab in lung cancer. Only in-frame clones appear in the TCRdb table, and some are missing; sequencing was by immunoSEQ multiplex PCR. The table has 15,000 to 20,000 clones, 85% to 90% seen once. Sample: peripheral blood, taken before neoadjuvant nivolumab, alone or with ipilimumab. Receptor source: an adult with non-small cell lung cancer. Both conserved end residues are part of each CDR3. D genes are given only for firm matches. Clone size is shown for a subset of rows, as once, few, many or a class of expanded clone.

v_gene	len	d_gene	abundance	j_gene	CDR3nt	CDR3aa
TRBV14	14	TRBD1	once	TRBJ1-2	TGTGCCAGCAGCCAAGGACAGGGTAACTATGGCTACACCTTC	CASSQGQGNYGYTF
TRBV19	15	-	-	TRBJ2-3	TGTGCCAGTAGTATAGGGATAACCCCCACAGATACGCAGTATTTT	CASSIGITPTDTQYF
TRBV7-9	13	-	-	TRBJ2-7	TGTGCCAGCAGCCCAGGGGACTTCTACGAGCAGTACTTC	CASSPGDFYEQYF
TRBV11-2	14	-	-	TRBJ2-1	TGTGCCAGCAGCTTATCACAGGGCTACAATGAGCAGTTCTTC	CASSLSQGYNEQFF
TRBV5-1	14	TRBD1	once	TRBJ1-1	TGCGCCAGCAGCAGGGACAGCCCGAACACTGAAGCTTTCTTT	CASSRDSPNTEAFF
TRBV7-9	14	TRBD1	-	TRBJ2-7	TGTGCCAGCAGCTTAGGACAGGGCTTCTACGAGCAGTACTTC	CASSLGQGFYEQYF
TRBV11-2	15	TRBD1	-	TRBJ2-7	TGTGCCAGCAGCTTAGAGTCAGGGGGCTCCTACGAGCAGTACTTC	CASSLESGGSYEQYF
TRBV6-5	15	TRBD1	-	TRBJ2-2	TGTGCCAGCAGTTCAGGGGGCGCGGGCACCGGGGAGCTGTTTTTT	CASSSGGAGTGELFF
TRBV5-5	14	TRBD1	-	TRBJ1-5	TGTGCCAGCAGTCAGGGGGCGAGCAATCAGCCCCAGCATTTT	CASSQGASNQPQHF
TRBV30	13	TRBD2	-	TRBJ2-7	TGTGCCTGGAGTTTGTTGCGGGGGGACGAGCAGTACTTC	CAWSLLRGDEQYF
TRBV9	17	TRBD2	-	TRBJ2-5	TGTGCCAGCAGCGCCAGTTTCGGGGGGGCGATCCAAGAGACCCAGTACTTC	CASSASFGGAIQETQYF
TRBV5-1	13	-	-	TRBJ1-4	TGCGCCAGCTGGGGGCTGGGTAATGAAAAACTGTTTTTT	CASWGLGNEKLFF
TRBV5-5	16	-	-	TRBJ1-3	TGTGCCAGCAGCTTGGATGCCAGGAGATGGGAAAACACCATATATTTT	CASSLDARRWENTIYF
TRBV30	13	-	-	TRBJ1-1	TGTGCCTGGAGTAAAAGGGGGAATACTGAAGCTTTCTTT	CAWSKRGNTEAFF
TRBV2	16	TRBD1	once	TRBJ2-1	TGTGCCAGCAGAACCAACCGGGACAGGGTGGGAAATGAGCAGTTCTTC	CASRTNRDRVGNEQFF
TRBV4-1	14	-	-	TRBJ2-5	TGCGCCAGCAGCCGTAACCAGCGGCAAGAGACCCAGTACTTC	CASSRNQRQETQYF
TRBV9	12	-	-	TRBJ2-3	TGTGCCAGCAGCGTAGCGGCAGATACGCAGTATTTT	CASSVAADTQYF
TRBV2	14	-	few	TRBJ2-7	TGTGCCAGCACTGAGGATAGCGGTTCCTACGAGCAGTACTTC	CASTEDSGSYEQYF
TRBV2	16	TRBD1	-	TRBJ2-1	TGTGCCAGCAGTGGACCGCTTAGGACAGGGATGAATGAGCAGTTCTTC	CASSGPLRTGMNEQFF
TRBV5-1	16	TRBD1	-	TRBJ2-5	TGCGCCAGCAGCCCTGGGGGGACAGGGGGTGGCGAGACCCAGTACTTC	CASSPGGTGGGETQYF
TRBV30	16	TRBD2	-	TRBJ2-3	TGTGCCTGGAGTGTGGGGCTAGCGGGACGCACAGATACGCAGTATTTT	CAWSVGLAGRTDTQYF
TRBV30	13	-	once	TRBJ2-7	TGTGCCTTCCGACGGTCGCCATCCTACGAGCAGTACTTC	CAFRRSPSYEQYF
TRBV7-2	14	-	-	TRBJ2-5	TGTGCCAGCAGCTTAGGTGTAAGGTTAGAGACCCAGTACTTC	CASSLGVRLETQYF
TRBV5-6	15	-	-	TRBJ1-2	TGTGCCAGCAGCTCGCGTTCCCTGGCGATACATGGCTACACCTTC	CASSSRSLAIHGYTF
TRBV7-9	15	-	few	TRBJ2-3	TGTGCCAGCAGCTTAGGTCTGCGGAACACAGATACGCAGTATTTT	CASSLGLRNTDTQYF
TRBV7-9	14	-	-	TRBJ2-3	TGTGCCAGCAGCAAGGGGGACTTCACAGATACGCAGTATTTT	CASSKGDFTDTQYF
TRBV4-2	12	-	few	TRBJ2-7	TGTGCCAGCTCCAGGGACCCCTACGAGCAGTACTTC	CASSRDPYEQYF
TRBV5-6	15	-	-	TRBJ1-1	TGTGCCAGCAGCTTGGTAAGGGCCACTAACACTGAAGCTTTCTTT	CASSLVRATNTEAFF
TRBV7-9	15	-	-	TRBJ2-6	TGTGCCAGCAGCTTAATAGGGGTAGGGGCCAACGTCCTGACTTTC	CASSLIGVGANVLTF
TRBV11-2	15	-	-	TRBJ2-7	TGTGCCAGCAGCCCCGGGTGGGAGAGACTCTACGAGCAGTACTTC	CASSPGWERLYEQYF
TRBV7-9	16	TRBD2	-	TRBJ2-5	TGTGCCAGCAGCTTAGCGACTAGCGGTAGCCAAGAGACCCAGTACTTC	CASSLATSGSQETQYF
TRBV28	16	-	-	TRBJ2-1	TGTGCCAGCAGCGACAACGACAAGTCGTTACGCGATGAGCAGTTCTTC	CASSDNDKSLRDEQFF
TRBV7-2	14	-	-	TRBJ1-1	TGTGCCAGCAGCTTAGAATACAGGGCTTTGGTGGCTTTCTTT	CASSLEYRALVAFF
TRBV5-4	14	TRBD1	-	TRBJ1-2	TGTGCCAGCAGCTCACAGGGGATGGACTATGGCTACACCTTC	CASSSQGMDYGYTF
TRBV13	13	-	few	TRBJ1-2	TGTGCCAGCAGCTTAGGGGCGGGGGATGGCTACACCTTC	CASSLGAGDGYTF
TRBV30	13	TRBD1	-	TRBJ2-3	TGTGCCTGGGAACAGGGGCGGACAGATACGCAGTATTTT	CAWEQGRTDTQYF
TRBV29-1	11	TRBD1	-	TRBJ2-7	TGCAGCGCCGGGACAGGGAACGAGCAGTACTTC	CSAGTGNEQYF
TRBV5-6	14	-	-	TRBJ1-5	TGTGCCAGCAGCGGTGACGGTAGCAATCAGCCCCAGCATTTT	CASSGDGSNQPQHF
TRBV9	15	-	-	TRBJ2-3	TGTGCCAGCAGCGCTAGCCCAACTCACACAGATACGCAGTATTTT	CASSASPTHTDTQYF
TRBV27	15	TRBD2	few	TRBJ2-1	TGTGCCAGCAGTCTAGCGGAAACCTCCTACAATGAGCAGTTCTTC	CASSLAETSYNEQFF
TRBV4-3	15	-	-	TRBJ2-7	TGCGCCAGCAGCCAAGTTATTGGGAGCTCCTACGAGCAGTACTTC	CASSQVIGSSYEQYF
TRBV29-1	15	-	-	TRBJ2-3	TGCAGCGTCCGGGGGGGGACAGTAAGCACAGATACGCAGTATTTT	CSVRGGTVSTDTQYF
TRBV7-9	12	-	once	TRBJ1-2	TGTGCCAGCAGCTTAGGAGGGGAGGGCTACACCTTC	CASSLGGEGYTF
TRBV6-1	14	TRBD1	-	TRBJ1-2	TGTGCCAGCAGTGAGCAGGACAGGGAGTATGGCTACACCTTC	CASSEQDREYGYTF
TRBV4-2	12	-	-	TRBJ2-7	TGTGCCAGCAGCCTCCAGGGATCAGAGCAGTACTTC	CASSLQGSEQYF
TRBV30	16	TRBD2	-	TRBJ2-7	TGTGCCTGGAGTGTACGGGGGACTAGCGGGAGAGGCGAGCAGTACTTC	CAWSVRGTSGRGEQYF
TRBV7-9	16	-	-	TRBJ1-5	TGTGCCAGCAGCGTAGGGGCGGGCAGCAGCAATCAGCCCCAGCATTTT	CASSVGAGSSNQPQHF
TRBV6-5	14	TRBD1	-	TRBJ1-1	TGTGCCAGCAGATTTACAGGGGCGAACACTGAAGCTTTCTTT	CASRFTGANTEAFF
TRBV14	11	-	-	TRBJ2-7	TGTGCCAGCAGCCAAGTGAGCGAGCAGTACTTC	CASSQVSEQYF
TRBV4-2	16	TRBD2	-	TRBJ2-5	TGTGCCAGCAGCCCGACTAGCGGGACGTACCAAGAGACCCAGTACTTC	CASSPTSGTYQETQYF
TRBV9	15	-	-	TRBJ1-5	TGTGCCAGCAGCACTATGCCAGGGAGCGGTCAGCCCCAGCATTTT	CASSTMPGSGQPQHF
TRBV28	12	-	-	TRBJ1-5	TGTGCCAGCTTGGCCCCCTGGGGGGCCCAGCATTTT	CASLAPWGAQHF
TRBV7-2	14	TRBD1	-	TRBJ1-2	TGTGCCAGCAGCAAAGACAGGGGTCACTATGGCTACACCTTC	CASSKDRGHYGYTF
TRBV9	16	-	once	TRBJ2-1	TGTGCCAGCAGCTCAAGTCCGGCAACCGCCTACAATGAGCAGTTCTTC	CASSSSPATAYNEQFF
TRBV29-1	12	TRBD1	-	TRBJ2-1	TGCAGCGCACAAACAGGGGTCAATGAGCAGTTCTTC	CSAQTGVNEQFF